This T cell receptor beta chain was captured by sequencing in a study of blood T cell repertoires in COVID-19. About the study: Sample material is recorded as cDNA or gDNA derived from T cells, B-cell-depleted T cells, or PBMCs.

Germline V gene sequence: CDR1 MDHEN, CDR2 SYDVKM. V dropped 6 bases and J dropped 6; count of bases not matched to a gene: 16. The CDR3 spans 16 residues. The data were produced by immunoSEQ multiplex PCR, yet TCRdb's version contains in-frame clones alone and is incomplete. The sample yields roughly 14,000 clones, about 83% seen once. This TCR was recovered from a woman aged 60-75 years with acute or convalescent COVID-19. Sequencing was carried out using peripheral blood. The genes are TRBV28 and TRBJ2-7; 8 bases map to TRBD2. The CDR3 protein is CASSTPGLGFGLEQYF. CDR3 coding DNA: TGTGCCAGCAGCACCCCGGGACTAGGCTTCGGTCTCGAGCAGTACTTC.